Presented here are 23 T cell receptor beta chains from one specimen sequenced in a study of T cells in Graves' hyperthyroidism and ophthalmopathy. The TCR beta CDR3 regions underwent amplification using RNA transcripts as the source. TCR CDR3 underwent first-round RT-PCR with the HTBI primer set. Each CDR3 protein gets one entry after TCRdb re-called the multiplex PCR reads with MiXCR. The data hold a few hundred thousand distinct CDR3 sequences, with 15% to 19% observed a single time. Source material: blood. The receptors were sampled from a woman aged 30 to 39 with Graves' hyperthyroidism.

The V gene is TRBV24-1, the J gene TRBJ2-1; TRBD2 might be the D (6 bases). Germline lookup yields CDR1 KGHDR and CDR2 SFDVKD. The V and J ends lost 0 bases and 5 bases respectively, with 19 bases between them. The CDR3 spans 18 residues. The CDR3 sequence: CATSDLGHPSELNNEQFF. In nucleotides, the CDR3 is TGTGCCACCAGTGATTTGGGACACCCTAGCGAGTTAAACAATGAGCAGTTCTTC.

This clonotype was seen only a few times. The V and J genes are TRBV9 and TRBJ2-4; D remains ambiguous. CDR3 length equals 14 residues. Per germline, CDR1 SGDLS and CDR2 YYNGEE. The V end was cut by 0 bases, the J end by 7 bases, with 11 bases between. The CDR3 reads CASSVDVSGNIQYF. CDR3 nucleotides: TGTGCCAGCAGCGTAGATGTAAGTGGGAACATTCAGTACTTC.

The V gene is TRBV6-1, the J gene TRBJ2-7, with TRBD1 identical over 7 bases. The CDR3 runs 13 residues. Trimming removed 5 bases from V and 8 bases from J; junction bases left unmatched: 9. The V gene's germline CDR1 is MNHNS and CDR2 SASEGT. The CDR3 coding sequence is TGTGCCAGCAGTACAGGGGACAGTTTCCAGCAGTACTTC. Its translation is CASSTGDSFQQYF.

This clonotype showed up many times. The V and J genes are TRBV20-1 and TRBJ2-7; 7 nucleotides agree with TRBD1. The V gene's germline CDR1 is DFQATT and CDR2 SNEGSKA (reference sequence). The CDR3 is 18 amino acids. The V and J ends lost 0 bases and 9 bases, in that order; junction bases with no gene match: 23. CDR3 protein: CSARDIPRQGPMLFGQYF. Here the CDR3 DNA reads TGCAGTGCTAGAGATATCCCCCGACAGGGTCCAATGCTGTTCGGGCAGTACTTC.

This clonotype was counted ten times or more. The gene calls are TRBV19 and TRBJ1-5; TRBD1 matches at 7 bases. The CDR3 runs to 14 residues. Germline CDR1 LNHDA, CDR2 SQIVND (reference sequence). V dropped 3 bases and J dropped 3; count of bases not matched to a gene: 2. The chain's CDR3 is CASSITGANQPQHF. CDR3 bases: TGTGCCAGTAGTATTACAGGGGCCAATCAGCCCCAGCATTTT.

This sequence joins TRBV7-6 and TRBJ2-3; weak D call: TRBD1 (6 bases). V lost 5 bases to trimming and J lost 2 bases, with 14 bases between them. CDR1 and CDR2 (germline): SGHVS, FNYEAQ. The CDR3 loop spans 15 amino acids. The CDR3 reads CASSRRWGPTDTQYF. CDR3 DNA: TGTGCCAGCAGCAGACGGTGGGGGCCCACAGATACGCAGTATTTT.

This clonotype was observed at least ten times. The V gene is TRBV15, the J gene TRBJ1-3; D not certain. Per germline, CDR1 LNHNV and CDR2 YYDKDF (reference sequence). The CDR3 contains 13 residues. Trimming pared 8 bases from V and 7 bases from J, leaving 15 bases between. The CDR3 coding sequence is TGTGCCACCGTAGAGTGGGGTACGAACACCATATATTTT. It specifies CATVEWGTNTIYF.

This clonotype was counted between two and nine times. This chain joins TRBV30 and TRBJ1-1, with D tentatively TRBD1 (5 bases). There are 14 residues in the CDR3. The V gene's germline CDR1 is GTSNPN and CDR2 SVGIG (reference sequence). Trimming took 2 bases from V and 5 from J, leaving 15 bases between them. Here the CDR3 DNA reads TGTGCCTGGAGTTTTGTGATATCAGGGACTGAAGCTTTCTTT. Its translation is CAWSFVISGTEAFF.

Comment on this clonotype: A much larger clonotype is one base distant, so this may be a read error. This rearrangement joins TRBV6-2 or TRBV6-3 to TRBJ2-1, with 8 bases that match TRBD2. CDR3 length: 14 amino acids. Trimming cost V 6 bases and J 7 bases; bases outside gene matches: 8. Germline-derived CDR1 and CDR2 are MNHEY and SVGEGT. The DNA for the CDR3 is TGTGCCAGCAGGGGACTAGTGGGAGGAAATGAGCAGTTCTTC. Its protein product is CASRGLVGGNEQFF.

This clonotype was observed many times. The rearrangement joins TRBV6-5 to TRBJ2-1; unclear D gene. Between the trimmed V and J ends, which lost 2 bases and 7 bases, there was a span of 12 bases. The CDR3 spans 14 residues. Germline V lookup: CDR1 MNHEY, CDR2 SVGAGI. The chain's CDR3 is CASSYRGEINEQFF. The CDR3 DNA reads TGTGCCAGCAGTTACCGCGGTGAGATTAATGAGCAGTTCTTC.

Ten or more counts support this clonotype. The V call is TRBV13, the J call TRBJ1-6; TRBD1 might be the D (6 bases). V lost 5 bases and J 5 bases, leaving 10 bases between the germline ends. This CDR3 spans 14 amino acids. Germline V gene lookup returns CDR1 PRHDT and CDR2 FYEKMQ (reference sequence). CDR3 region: CASSVQGDNSPLHF. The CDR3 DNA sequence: TGTGCCAGCAGCGTACAGGGAGATAATTCACCCCTCCACTTT.

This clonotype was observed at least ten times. The CDR3 spells CSVESFENTEAFF. The CDR3 DNA sequence: TGCAGCGTTGAATCCTTTGAGAACACTGAAGCTTTCTTT. The V gene is TRBV29-1, the J gene TRBJ1-1; D gene unclear. In germline, CDR1 is SQVTM, CDR2 ANQGSEA. The CDR3 spans 13 residues. V was shortened by 2 bases and J by 1 base, with 8 bases between the two germline ends.

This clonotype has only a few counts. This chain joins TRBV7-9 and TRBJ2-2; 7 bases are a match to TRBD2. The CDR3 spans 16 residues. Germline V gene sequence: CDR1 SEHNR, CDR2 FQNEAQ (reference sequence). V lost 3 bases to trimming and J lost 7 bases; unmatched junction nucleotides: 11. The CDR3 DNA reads TGTGCCAGCAGCTTTACGGGGGGAGAAAAAGGCGGGGAGCTGTTTTTT. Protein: CASSFTGGEKGGELFF.

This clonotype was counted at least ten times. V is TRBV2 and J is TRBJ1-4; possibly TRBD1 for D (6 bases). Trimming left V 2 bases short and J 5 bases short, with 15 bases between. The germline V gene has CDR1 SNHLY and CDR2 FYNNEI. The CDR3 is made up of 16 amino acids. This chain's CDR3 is CASSEKGETYNEKLFF. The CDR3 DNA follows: TGTGCCAGCAGTGAAAAGGGGGAGACTTACAATGAAAAACTGTTTTTT.

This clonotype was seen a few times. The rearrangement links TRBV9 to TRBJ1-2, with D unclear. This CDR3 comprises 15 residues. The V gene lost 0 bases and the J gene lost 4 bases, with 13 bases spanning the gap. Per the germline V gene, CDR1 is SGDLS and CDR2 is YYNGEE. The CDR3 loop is CASSVDTTVGYGYTF. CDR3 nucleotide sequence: TGTGCCAGCAGCGTAGATACTACAGTGGGCTATGGCTACACCTTC.

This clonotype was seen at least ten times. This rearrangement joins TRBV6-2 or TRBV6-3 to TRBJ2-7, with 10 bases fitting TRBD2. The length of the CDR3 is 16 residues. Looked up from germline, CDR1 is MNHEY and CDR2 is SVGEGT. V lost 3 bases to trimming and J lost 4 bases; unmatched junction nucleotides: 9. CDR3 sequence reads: CASSYASGSRAYEQYF. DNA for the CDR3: TGTGCCAGCAGTTATGCTAGCGGGAGTCGGGCATACGAGCAGTACTTC.

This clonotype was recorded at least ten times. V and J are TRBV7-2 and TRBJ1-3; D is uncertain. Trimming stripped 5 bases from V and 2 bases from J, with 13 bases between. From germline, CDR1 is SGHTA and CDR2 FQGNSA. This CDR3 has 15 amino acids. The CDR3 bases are TGTGCCAGCAGCCCAGAACCTGCTGCTGGAAACACCATATATTTT. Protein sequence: CASSPEPAAGNTIYF.

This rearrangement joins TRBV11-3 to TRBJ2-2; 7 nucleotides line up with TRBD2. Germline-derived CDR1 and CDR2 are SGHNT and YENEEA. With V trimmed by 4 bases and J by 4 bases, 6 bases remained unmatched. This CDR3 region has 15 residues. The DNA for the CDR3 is TGTGCCAGCAGCTCACGGGAGGTGGGCACCGGGGAGCTGTTTTTT. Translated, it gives CASSSREVGTGELFF.

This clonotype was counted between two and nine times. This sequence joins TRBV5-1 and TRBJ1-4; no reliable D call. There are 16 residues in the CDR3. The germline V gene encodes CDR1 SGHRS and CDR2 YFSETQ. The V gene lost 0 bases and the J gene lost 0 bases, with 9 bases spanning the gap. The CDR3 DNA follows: TGCGCCAGCAGCTTGGGGGTAGCGGCAACTAATGAAAAACTGTTTTTT. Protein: CASSLGVAATNEKLFF. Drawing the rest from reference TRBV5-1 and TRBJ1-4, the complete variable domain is KAGVTQTPRYLIKTRGQQVTLSCSPISGHRSVSWYQQTPGQGLQFLFEYFSETQRNKGNFPGRFSGRQFSNSRSEMNVSTLELGDSALYLCASSLGVAATNEKLFFGSGTQLSVL.

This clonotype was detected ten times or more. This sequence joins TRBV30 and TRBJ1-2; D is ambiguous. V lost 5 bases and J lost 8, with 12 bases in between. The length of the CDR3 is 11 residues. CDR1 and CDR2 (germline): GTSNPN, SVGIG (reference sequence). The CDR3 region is CAWSVGWGYTF. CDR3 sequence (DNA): TGTGCCTGGTCAGTGGGGTGGGGCTACACCTTC.

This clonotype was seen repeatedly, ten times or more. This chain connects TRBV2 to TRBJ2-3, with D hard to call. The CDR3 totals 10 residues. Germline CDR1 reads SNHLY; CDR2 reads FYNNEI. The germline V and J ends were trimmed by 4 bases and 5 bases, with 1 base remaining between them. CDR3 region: CASSGDTQYF. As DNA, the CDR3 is TGTGCCAGCAGTGGAGATACGCAGTATTTT. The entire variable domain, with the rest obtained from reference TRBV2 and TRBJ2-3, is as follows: EPEVTQTPSHQVTQMGQEVILRCVPISNHLYFYWYRQILGQKVEFLVSFYNNEISEKSEIFDDQFSVERPDGSNFTLKIRSTKLEDSAMYFCASSGDTQYFGPGTRLTVL.

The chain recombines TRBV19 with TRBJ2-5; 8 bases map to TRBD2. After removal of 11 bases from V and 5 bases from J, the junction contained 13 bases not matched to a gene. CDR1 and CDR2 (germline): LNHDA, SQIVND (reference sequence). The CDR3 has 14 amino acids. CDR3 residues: CACSSGGGAETQYF. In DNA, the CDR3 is TGTGCCTGCTCCTCGGGAGGGGGAGCGGAGACCCAGTACTTC.

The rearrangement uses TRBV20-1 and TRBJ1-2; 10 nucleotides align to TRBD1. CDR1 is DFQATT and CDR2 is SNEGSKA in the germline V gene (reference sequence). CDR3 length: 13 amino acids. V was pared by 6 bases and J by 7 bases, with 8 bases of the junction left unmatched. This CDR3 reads CSASGQGSPGYTF. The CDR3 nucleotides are TGCAGTGCCTCGGGACAGGGGTCTCCTGGCTACACCTTC.